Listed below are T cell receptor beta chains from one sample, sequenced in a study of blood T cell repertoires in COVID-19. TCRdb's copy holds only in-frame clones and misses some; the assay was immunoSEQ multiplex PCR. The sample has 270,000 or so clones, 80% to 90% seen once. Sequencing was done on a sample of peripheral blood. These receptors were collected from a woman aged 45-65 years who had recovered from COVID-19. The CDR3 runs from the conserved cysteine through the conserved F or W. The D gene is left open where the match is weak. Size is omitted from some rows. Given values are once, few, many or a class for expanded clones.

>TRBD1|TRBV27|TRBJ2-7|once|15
TGTGCCAGCAGCACTACCCGGACAGGGTTCTACGAGCAGTACTTC
CASSTTRTGFYEQYF
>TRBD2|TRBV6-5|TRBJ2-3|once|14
TGTGCCAGCAGTAAGCGGGAGACGGGAGATACGCAGTATTTT
CASSKRETGDTQYF
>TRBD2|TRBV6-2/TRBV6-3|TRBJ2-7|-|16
TGTGCCAGCAGTTACTCGATTCAGGCGGGGGAGTACGAGCAGTACTTC
CASSYSIQAGEYEQYF
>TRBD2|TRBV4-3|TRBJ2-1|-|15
TGCGCCAGCAGCCCACTAGCGGGAGCTAACAATGAGCAGTTCTTC
CASSPLAGANNEQFF
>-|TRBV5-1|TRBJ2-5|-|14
TGCGCCAGCAGCTTGGGGGGGCATGAAGAGACCCAGTACTTC
CASSLGGHEETQYF
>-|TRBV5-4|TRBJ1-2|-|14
TGTGCCAGCAGCCAAGCGATTTCTAACTATGGCTACACCTTC
CASSQAISNYGYTF
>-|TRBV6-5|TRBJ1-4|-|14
TGTGCCACCGCTCGAGCGACGGGTAATGAAAAACTGTTTTTT
CATARATGNEKLFF
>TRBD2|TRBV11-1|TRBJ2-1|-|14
TGTGCCAGCAGCTTAGCGCGGGGGGGGAATGAGCAGTTCTTC
CASSLARGGNEQFF
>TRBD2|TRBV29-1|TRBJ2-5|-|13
TGCAGCGCGATACTAGCGGGGCAAGAGACCCAGTACTTC
CSAILAGQETQYF
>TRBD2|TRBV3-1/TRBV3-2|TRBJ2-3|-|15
TGTGCCAGCAGCCAAATAGCGGGAGCTATAGATACGCAGTATTTT
CASSQIAGAIDTQYF
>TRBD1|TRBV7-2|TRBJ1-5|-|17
TGTGCCAGCAGCGCGCGCGCGACAGGGTACAGCAATCAGCCCCAGCATTTT
CASSARATGYSNQPQHF
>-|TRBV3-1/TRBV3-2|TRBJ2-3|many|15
TGTGCCAGCAGTGCAGTAGGGGCATCAGGGGATACGCAGTATTTT
CASSAVGASGDTQYF
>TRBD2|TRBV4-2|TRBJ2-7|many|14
TGTGCCAGCAGCCAAGATACTAGCGTCAACGAGCAGTACTTC
CASSQDTSVNEQYF
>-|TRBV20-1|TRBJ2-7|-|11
TGCAGTGCTTCAAACTCCTACGAGCAGTACTTC
CSASNSYEQYF
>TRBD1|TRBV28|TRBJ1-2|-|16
TGTGCCAGCAGTATCCGGACAGGAATGGGCTCTCTTGGCTACACCTTC
CASSIRTGMGSLGYTF
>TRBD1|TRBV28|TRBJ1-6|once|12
TGTGCCACCCGGACAGGGGACGGGGACCTCCACTTT
CATRTGDGDLHF
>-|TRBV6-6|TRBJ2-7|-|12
TGTGCCAGCAGTCGACAGACCTACGAGCAGTACTTC
CASSRQTYEQYF
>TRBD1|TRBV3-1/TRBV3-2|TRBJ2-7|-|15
TGTGCCAGCAGCCTACAGGGGAGTGCTACCTACGAGCAGTACTTC
CASSLQGSATYEQYF
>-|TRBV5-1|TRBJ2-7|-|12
TGCGCCAGCAGCGTGGACAGATACGAGCAGTACTTC
CASSVDRYEQYF
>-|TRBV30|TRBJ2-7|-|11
TGTGCCTGGGCAGAGAGGGTCCGGCAGTACTTC
CAWAERVRQYF
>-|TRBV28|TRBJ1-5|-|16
TGTGCCAGCAGCCGGCGGTCCCCAGCCTCCAATCAGCCCCAGCATTTT
CASSRRSPASNQPQHF
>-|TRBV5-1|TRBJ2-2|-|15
TGCGCCAGCAGCCTCGGACAACCCGGCGCCGGGGAGCTGTTTTTT
CASSLGQPGAGELFF
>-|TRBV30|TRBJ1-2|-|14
TGTGCCTGGGACTTGATGGGGGGGGGATATGGCTACACCTTC
CAWDLMGGGYGYTF
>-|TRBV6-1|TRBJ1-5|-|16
TGTGCCAGCAGTGGAACAGCGGGGGCAGGAAATCAGCCCCAGCATTTT
CASSGTAGAGNQPQHF
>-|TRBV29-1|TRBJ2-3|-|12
TGCAGCGTTGGAGGAAGCACAGATACGCAGTATTTT
CSVGGSTDTQYF
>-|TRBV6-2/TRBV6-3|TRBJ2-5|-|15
TGTGCCAGCAGTTACAGGGGTCAGTACCAAGAGACCCAGTACTTC
CASSYRGQYQETQYF
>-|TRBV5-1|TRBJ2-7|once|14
TGCGCCAGCAGCACGGGGGACGTCGGGGGCGAGCAGTACTTC
CASSTGDVGGEQYF
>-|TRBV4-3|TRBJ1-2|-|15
TGCGCCAGCAGCCAAGATGGATCAGGAAACTATGGCTACACCTTC
CASSQDGSGNYGYTF
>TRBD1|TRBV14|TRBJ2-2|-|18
TGTGCCAGCAGCCAGACCGGGACAGGAATTTCGAACACCGGGGAGCTGTTTTTT
CASSQTGTGISNTGELFF
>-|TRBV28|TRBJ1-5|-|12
TGTGCCAGCAGTTTTGTGGTGCAGTCCCAGCATTTT
CASSFVVQSQHF